The 28 T cell receptor beta chains given below trace back to one sample, sequenced in a study of T-cell reconstitution after alpha-beta-depleted transplantation in children. Unique molecular identifiers were used in preparing the TCRbeta library. MiXCR, run by TCRdb on the PCR reads, gives a single entry per CDR3 protein. The sample holds fewer than 700,000 distinct CDR3 sequences, approximately 12% seen once. The material was PBMCs, mostly from graft donor cells, obtained 360 days after TCRalphabeta/CD19-depleted stem cell transplant. The receptors originated from a male patient under 18 who had a stem cell transplant for acute myeloid leukemia, so the T cells may come from the graft donor.

This chain uses TRBV12-3 or TRBV12-4 with TRBJ1-2; no reliable D call. Trimming removed 7 bases from V and 2 bases from J, with 14 bases in between. The CDR3 runs to 14 residues. In DNA form, the CDR3 reads TGTGCCAGCAACCCGGGGTGGGCCAACTATGGCTACACCTTC. Translation: CASNPGWANYGYTF.

The CDR3 DNA reads TGTGCCAGCAGCGTTTTGACAGTCCCCCACTGGGAGCTGTTTTTT. Its protein product is CASSVLTVPHWELFF. The chain has TRBV7-2 and TRBJ2-2; D is perhaps TRBD1 (5 bases). The CDR3 runs 15 residues. Per germline, CDR1 SGHTA and CDR2 FQGNSA. V shed 5 bases and J shed 9 bases, with 19 bases lying between them.

This clonotype showed up many times. This chain links TRBV12-3 or TRBV12-4 with TRBJ2-7, with D possibly being TRBD1 (6 bases). This CDR3 comprises 15 residues. Trimming took off 3 bases at V and 2 bases at J, with 14 bases between the two ends. The CDR3 sequence: CASSFLAGATYEQYF. As DNA, the CDR3 is TGTGCCAGCAGTTTCCTTGCAGGGGCGACCTACGAGCAGTACTTC.

This clonotype was observed many times. The gene calls are TRBV28 and TRBJ2-1, with 12 bases matching TRBD2. This CDR3 spans 19 amino acids. The germline V gene has CDR1 MDHEN and CDR2 SYDVKM. The V gene end was trimmed by 3 bases and the J gene end by 0 bases; junction bases not matched to a gene: 9. CDR3 DNA sequence: TGTGCCAGCAGTTTCCTCGGACTAGCGGGACCCAGCTCCTACAATGAGCAGTTCTTC. Protein sequence: CASSFLGLAGPSSYNEQFF.

The V and J genes are TRBV28 and TRBJ2-7, with 7 bases identical to TRBD2. Per the germline V gene, CDR1 is MDHEN and CDR2 is SYDVKM. V lost 3 bases to trimming and J lost 6 bases; unmatched junction nucleotides: 5. This CDR3 spans 13 amino acids. The CDR3: CASSFGGTGEQYF. CDR3 in DNA: TGTGCCAGCAGTTTCGGGGGGACGGGCGAGCAGTACTTC.

This clonotype was picked up a small number of times. The chain is built from TRBV27 and TRBJ1-3, with TRBD1 as a possible D gene (6 bases). Trimming shortened V by 6 bases and J by 4 bases, and 19 bases separated the two germline ends. This CDR3 has 16 residues. Looked up from germline, CDR1 is MNHEY and CDR2 is SMNVEV (reference sequence). CDR3 nucleotides: TGTGCCAGCAGCCCCACTGCCAGGGGAATCGGAAACACCATATATTTT. Translating it yields CASSPTARGIGNTIYF.

In this sample, this clonotype turned up a few times. The V and J genes are TRBV7-6 and TRBJ2-1; weak D call: TRBD2 (5 bases). Germline loops: CDR1 SGHVS, CDR2 FNYEAQ. The CDR3 runs to 15 residues. Trimming shortened V by 5 bases and J by 3 bases, and 14 bases separated the two germline ends. The CDR3, as DNA: TGTGCCAGCAGCCAGACTACCACTTACTACAATGAGCAGTTCTTC. Translated: CASSQTTTYYNEQFF.

Of note for this clonotype: This may come from a read error, since a much larger clone is one base off. The chain carries TRBV4-3 and TRBJ2-1, with 9 bases aligning to TRBD2. The CDR3 length is 16 residues. Germline V gene sequence: CDR1 LGHNA, CDR2 YSLEER. CDR3 sequence (DNA): TGCGGCAGCAGCCAAGAAGTTGTAGCGGGAGTCAATGAGCAGTTCTTC. Amino acid sequence: CGSSQEVVAGVNEQFF.

There are a few counts of this clonotype. The CDR3 coding sequence is TGTGCCAGCAGCCCAAGTGGCGGGAGAGGAGATACGCAGTATTTT. This encodes CASSPSGGRGDTQYF. V usage is TRBV11-2 and J usage is TRBJ2-3; 7 bases match TRBD2. The junction had 10 bases not matched to a gene; V was cut back by 5 bases and J by 5 bases. The CDR3 extends over 15 amino acids. Germline assignment: CDR1 SGHAT and CDR2 FQNNGV. The variable domain in full, completed from reference TRBV11-2 and TRBJ2-3, reads EAGVAQSPRYKIIEKRQSVAFWCNPISGHATLYWYQQILGQGPKLLIQFQNNGVVDDSQLPKDRFSAERLKGVDSTLKIQPAKLEDSAVYLCASSPSGGRGDTQYFGPGTRLTVL.

This clonotype was seen only a few times. The chain links TRBV7-2 to TRBJ2-7, with 10 bases fitting TRBD2. Germline CDR1 and CDR2: SGHTA and FQGNSA. This CDR3 region has 16 residues. V was pared by 5 bases and J by 6 bases, with 13 bases of the junction left unmatched. In DNA, the CDR3 is TGTGCCAGCAGCCCAACCTTGACTAGCGGGTCTGTCGAGCAGTACTTC. This gives the protein CASSPTLTSGSVEQYF.

Only a few counts were recorded for this clonotype. The chain joins TRBV6-2 or TRBV6-3 to TRBJ1-4; D ambiguous. Trimming cost V 6 bases and J 0 bases, with 17 bases left between them. This CDR3 spans 17 amino acids. Per the germline V gene, CDR1 is MNHEY and CDR2 is SVGEGT. This CDR3 is CASSPGYYPATNEKLFF. Written as DNA, the CDR3 is TGTGCCAGCAGCCCCGGATACTACCCTGCAACTAATGAAAAACTGTTTTTT.

In this sample, this clonotype turned up a few times. The chain recombines TRBV6-2 or TRBV6-3 with TRBJ2-7, with a weak D call TRBD1 (6 bases). With 4 bases removed from V and 0 bases from J, the gap between germline ends came to 10 bases. Germline-derived CDR1 and CDR2 are MNHEY and SVGEGT. The CDR3 spans 14 residues. The CDR3: CASSWTDSSYEQYF. The CDR3 DNA is TGTGCCAGCAGTTGGACGGACAGCTCCTACGAGCAGTACTTC.

This clonotype has more than one count but fewer than ten. The chain has TRBV7-2 and TRBJ2-7, with TRBD2 identical over 7 bases. Trimming cost V 1 base and J 3 bases; bases outside gene matches: 6. The CDR3 runs to 15 residues. Per the germline V gene, CDR1 is SGHTA and CDR2 is FQGNSA. The CDR3 reads CASSLGGGSIYEQYF. The CDR3 DNA is TGTGCCAGCAGCTTAGGGGGCGGGAGTATCTACGAGCAGTACTTC.

This clonotype has just a few counts. The chain has TRBV4-2 and TRBJ2-1; D remains ambiguous. This CDR3 has 13 amino acids. Germline V gene lookup returns CDR1 LGHNA and CDR2 YNFKEQ. Trimming removed 1 base at V and 12 bases at J, with 13 bases between. In nucleotides, the CDR3 is TGTGCCAGCAGCCAAGCGCCCTATGGTTGGCAGTTCTTC. Encoded protein: CASSQAPYGWQFF.

This clonotype was detected many times. The gene calls are TRBV5-1 and TRBJ1-6, with D possibly being TRBD1 (5 bases). V lost 0 bases, J lost 9 bases, and 16 bases lay in between. Per the germline V gene, CDR1 is SGHRS and CDR2 is YFSETQ. The CDR3 has 16 amino acids. The CDR3 region is CASSLATGTQGSPLHF. DNA of the CDR3: TGCGCCAGCAGCTTGGCTACCGGGACCCAGGGTTCACCCCTCCACTTT.

The V call is TRBV18, the J call TRBJ2-7, with 8 bases that match TRBD1. The germline V gene encodes CDR1 KGHSH and CDR2 LQKENI. The CDR3 loop spans 12 amino acids. The V and J ends lost 2 bases and 8 bases, in that order; junction bases with no gene match: 2. In nucleotides, the CDR3 is TGTGCCAGCTCACCAGGACAGGGAAAGCAGTACTTC. Its translation is CASSPGQGKQYF.

The chain recombines TRBV19 with TRBJ2-7; 7 bases are shared with TRBD2. The CDR3 spans 14 residues. The germline V gene has CDR1 LNHDA and CDR2 SQIVND (reference sequence). V gave up 6 bases and J gave up 1 base; unmatched junction bases: 6. In DNA, the CDR3 is TGTGCCAGTAGATCGGGAGGTGAGTCCTACGAGCAGTACTTC. This encodes CASRSGGESYEQYF.

This clonotype was seen only a few times. J is TRBJ2-1 and V is TRBV2; D unresolved. CDR1 and CDR2 from the germline V gene are SNHLY and FYNNEI. The length of the CDR3 is 14 residues. V lost 4 bases and J 10 bases, leaving 17 bases between the germline ends. The CDR3 region is CASSGTPSGDEQFF. The CDR3 nucleotides are TGTGCCAGCAGTGGTACCCCCTCGGGCGACGAGCAGTTCTTC. Combining the CDR3 with reference TRBV2 and TRBJ2-1 gives the whole variable domain EPEVTQTPSHQVTQMGQEVILRCVPISNHLYFYWYRQILGQKVEFLVSFYNNEISEKSEIFDDQFSVERPDGSNFTLKIRSTKLEDSAMYFCASSGTPSGDEQFFGPGTRLTVL.

This clonotype was seen more than once but under ten times. V usage is TRBV18 and J usage is TRBJ2-1, with a tentative D call TRBD2 (5 bases). This CDR3 region has 14 residues. Germline CDR1 KGHSH, CDR2 LQKENI. V shed 3 bases and J shed 3 bases, with 9 bases lying between them. The CDR3 is CASSPHRDYNEQFF. CDR3 sequence (DNA): TGTGCCAGCTCACCTCATCGGGACTACAATGAGCAGTTCTTC.

V is TRBV27 and J is TRBJ2-7; D perhaps matches TRBD2 (6 bases). This CDR3 has 16 residues. The V gene's germline CDR1 is MNHEY and CDR2 SMNVEV (reference sequence). The germline V and J ends were trimmed by 5 bases and 0 bases, with 17 bases remaining between them. The CDR3 is CASSPLRGAVSYEQYF. Written as DNA, the CDR3 is TGTGCCAGCAGTCCCCTGCGGGGCGCCGTCTCCTACGAGCAGTACTTC.

This clonotype occurred a few times. V and J are TRBV3-1 and TRBJ2-7; 11 bases match TRBD2. Germline CDR1 is LGHDT and CDR2 is YNNKEL (reference sequence). Trimming at V came to 0 bases and at J to 5 bases, leaving 9 bases not matched to a gene. The CDR3 runs to 17 residues. The CDR3 loop is CASSQDLLLAGVHEQYF. CDR3 coding DNA: TGTGCCAGCAGCCAAGATTTGTTACTAGCGGGAGTCCACGAGCAGTACTTC.

This clonotype occurred many times. The rearrangement links TRBV7-8 to TRBJ2-1, with 10 positions matching TRBD2. With 1 base clipped from V and 8 bases from J, the junction kept 17 bases outside the gene matches. Germline values: CDR1 SGHVS, CDR2 FQNEAQ. The CDR3 contains 19 residues. CDR3 nucleotide sequence: TGTGCCAGCAGCTTAGGGGGTCTAGCGGGAGCGCAAGGCATGGATGAGCAGTTCTTC. It is translated as CASSLGGLAGAQGMDEQFF.

This clonotype turned up a few times. This chain connects TRBV7-8 to TRBJ2-1; 15 nucleotides align to TRBD2. CDR1 and CDR2 from the germline V gene are SGHVS and FQNEAQ. V trimming: 2 bases; J trimming: 10 bases; junction bases outside the gene matches: 9. The CDR3 sequence is 17 residues long. In DNA form, the CDR3 reads TGTGCCAGCAGCTTACCCCAGGGACTAGCGGGAGGAGAAGAGCAGTTCTTC. It specifies CASSLPQGLAGGEEQFF.

This chain's CDR3 is CASSLRRAGTEAFF. CDR3 DNA: TGCGCCAGCAGCTTGCGCAGGGCGGGGACTGAAGCTTTCTTT. V and J are TRBV5-1 and TRBJ1-1; tentative D call: TRBD1 (5 bases). The CDR3 totals 14 residues. The germline V gene encodes CDR1 SGHRS and CDR2 YFSETQ. The V gene lost 1 base and the J gene lost 5 bases, with 12 bases spanning the gap.

This clonotype was observed a handful of times. J is TRBJ2-1 and V is TRBV29-1; D is unclear. Trimming took off 4 bases at V and 0 bases at J, with 7 bases between the two ends. The length of the CDR3 is 13 residues. The germline CDR1 and CDR2 sequences are SQVTM and ANQGSEA. CDR3 coding DNA: TGCAGCGTTGTGGGCAGCTCCTACAATGAGCAGTTCTTC. Translated, it gives CSVVGSSYNEQFF.

V usage is TRBV6-5 and J usage is TRBJ2-1, with D possibly TRBD2 on 5 matching bases. The CDR3 loop spans 14 amino acids. V gave up 2 bases and J gave up 5 bases, with 10 bases separating them. CDR1 is MNHEY and CDR2 is SVGAGI in the germline V gene. CDR3 nucleotides: TGTGCCAGCAGTTACGGGTCGGGGAACAATGAGCAGTTCTTC. Amino acid sequence: CASSYGSGNNEQFF.

This clonotype came up a few times. V gene TRBV20-1 combines with J gene TRBJ2-3; 9 bases are a match to TRBD2. J lost 2 bases, V lost 6 bases, and 12 bases had no gene match. This CDR3 spans 16 amino acids. Germline CDR1 DFQATT, CDR2 SNEGSKA (reference sequence). CDR3 protein: CSARSTREGVTDTQYF. DNA of the CDR3: TGCAGTGCCCGCTCTACGCGGGAGGGAGTCACAGATACGCAGTATTTT.

This clonotype was found a few times. The chain has TRBV5-6 and TRBJ2-3, with unresolved D. This CDR3 region has 15 residues. The V end lost 1 base, the J end lost 0 bases, and 9 bases lay between the germline ends. Per germline, CDR1 SGHDT and CDR2 YYEEEE. The CDR3 sequence: CASSLQVSSTDTQYF. The CDR3 DNA follows: TGTGCCAGCAGCTTGCAGGTTTCTAGCACAGATACGCAGTATTTT.